This entry lists 6 T cell receptor beta chains sequenced from one sample in a study of ipilimumab plus nivolumab after autologous stem cell transplantation. Produced via immunoSEQ multiplex PCR; TCRdb's table is partial and in-frame only. The sample has about 15,000 clones, approximately 75% seen once; the top ten hold about 20%. The sequencing used PBMCs, collected in a trial of ipilimumab plus nivolumab as post-transplant consolidation. These TCRs come from a male donor with diffuse large B-cell lymphoma.

The rearrangement links TRBV2 to TRBJ1-2, with D perhaps matching TRBD1 (6 bases). Germline V gene data show CDR1 as SNHLY and CDR2 as FYNNEI. CDR3 length equals 13 residues. V lost 3 bases to trimming and J lost 4 bases, with 9 bases between them. CDR3: CASSDRDIYGYTF. DNA of the CDR3: TGTGCCAGCAGTGACAGGGACATCTATGGCTACACCTTC.

The chain employs TRBV5-1 and TRBJ1-5; D perhaps matches TRBD1 (5 bases). CDR3 size: 15 residues. V gave up 0 bases and J gave up 8 bases, with 15 bases separating them. Germline V gene data show CDR1 as SGHRS and CDR2 as YFSETQ. CDR3: CASSLAGTDEEPQHF. CDR3 nucleotide sequence: TGCGCCAGCAGCTTGGCCGGGACGGACGAAGAGCCCCAGCATTTT.

The chain links TRBV6-1 to TRBJ2-7, with 12 bases lining up with TRBD2. The length of the CDR3 is 15 residues. Trimming at V came to 4 bases and at J to 6 bases, leaving 7 bases not matched to a gene. Germline CDR1 and CDR2: MNHNS and SASEGT. The CDR3 here is CASSASGRGLGEQYF. CDR3 DNA sequence: TGTGCCAGCAGTGCTAGCGGGAGGGGCCTAGGCGAGCAGTACTTC.

V usage is TRBV27 and J usage is TRBJ2-1; TRBD1 is a possible D gene (6 bases). CDR3 length: 15 amino acids. Germline CDR1 MNHEY, CDR2 SMNVEV (reference sequence). V was pared by 4 bases and J by 1 base, with 11 bases between. The CDR3, as DNA: TGTGCCAGCAGTTCCCGGACAGTTTCCTACAATGAGCAGTTCTTC. Translating it yields CASSSRTVSYNEQFF.

This clone was counted a single time. CDR3 region: CASSIEGVGANVLTF. In DNA form, the CDR3 reads TGTGCCAGTAGTATAGAAGGGGTCGGGGCCAACGTCCTGACTTTC. This chain links TRBV19 with TRBJ2-6; tentatively, D is TRBD1 (5 bases). V lost 0 bases, J lost 4 bases, and 7 bases lay in between. CDR1 is LNHDA, CDR2 SQIVND, per germline (reference sequence). The CDR3 loop spans 15 amino acids.

V and J are TRBV11-2 and TRBJ2-7, with D possibly TRBD2 on 5 matching bases. This CDR3 region has 15 residues. V lost 3 bases to trimming and J lost 3 bases, with 15 bases between them. Germline CDR1 is SGHAT and CDR2 is FQNNGV. The CDR3 bases are TGTGCCAGCAGCTTTGACGGAGGCAGACTCTACGAGCAGTACTTC. It is translated as CASSFDGGRLYEQYF.